This T cell receptor (beta chain) comes out of a study of radiotherapy plus CTLA-4 blockade in lung cancer. Study-level points and caveats: Increased serum interferon-beta after radiation also reportedly predicted response strongly.

Trimming stripped 2 bases from V and 10 bases from J, with 11 bases between. In germline, CDR1 is LGHNA, CDR2 YNFKEQ. The CDR3 runs 12 residues. The data were produced by immunoSEQ multiplex PCR, yet TCRdb's version contains in-frame clones alone and is incomplete. The sample includes some 110,000 clones, roughly 86% of them seen just once. Focal radiation with ipilimumab CTLA-4 blockade was given to patients with chemo-refractory metastatic non-small-cell lung cancer. This clone has a single count. Its antigen is not identified. The rearrangement links TRBV4-2 to TRBJ1-1; a possible D gene is TRBD1 (6 bases). This sample comprised peripheral blood, obtained from a patient treated with radiotherapy plus ipilimumab. This clonotype was obtained from a human donor with non-small cell lung cancer that progressed on radiotherapy plus ipilimumab. Some clones in this sample may be carry-over from other donors' samples. The CDR3 coding sequence is TGTGCCAGCAGCCAAACCGAGGGGGGAGCTTTCTTT. Its protein product is CASSQTEGGAFF.